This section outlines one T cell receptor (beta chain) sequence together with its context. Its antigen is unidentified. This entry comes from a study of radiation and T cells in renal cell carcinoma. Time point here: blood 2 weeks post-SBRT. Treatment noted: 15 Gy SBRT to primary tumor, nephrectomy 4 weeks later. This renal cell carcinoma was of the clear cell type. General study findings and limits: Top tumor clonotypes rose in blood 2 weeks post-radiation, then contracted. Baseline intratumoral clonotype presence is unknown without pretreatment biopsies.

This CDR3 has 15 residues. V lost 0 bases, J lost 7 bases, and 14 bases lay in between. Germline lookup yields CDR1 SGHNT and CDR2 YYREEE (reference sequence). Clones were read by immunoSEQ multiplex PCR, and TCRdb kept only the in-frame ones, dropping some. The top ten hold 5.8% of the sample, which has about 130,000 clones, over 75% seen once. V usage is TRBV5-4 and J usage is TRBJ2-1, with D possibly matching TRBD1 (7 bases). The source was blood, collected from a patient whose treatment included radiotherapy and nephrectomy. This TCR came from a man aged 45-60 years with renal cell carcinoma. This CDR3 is CASSLAEQGRNEQFF. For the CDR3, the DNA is TGTGCCAGCAGCTTGGCCGAACAGGGGAGGAATGAGCAGTTCTTC.